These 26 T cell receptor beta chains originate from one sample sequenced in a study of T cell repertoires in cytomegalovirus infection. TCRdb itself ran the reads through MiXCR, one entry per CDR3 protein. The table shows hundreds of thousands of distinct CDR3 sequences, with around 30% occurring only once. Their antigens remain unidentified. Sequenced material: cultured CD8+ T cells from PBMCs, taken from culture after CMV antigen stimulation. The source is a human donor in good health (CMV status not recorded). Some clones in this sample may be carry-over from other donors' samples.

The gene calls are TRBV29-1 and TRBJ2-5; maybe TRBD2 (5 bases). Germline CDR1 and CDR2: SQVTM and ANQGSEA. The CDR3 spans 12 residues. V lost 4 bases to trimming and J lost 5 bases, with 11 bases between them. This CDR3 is CSVGGFEETQYF. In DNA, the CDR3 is TGCAGCGTTGGAGGGTTTGAGGAGACCCAGTACTTC.

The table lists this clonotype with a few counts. The DNA of the CDR3 is TGTGCCAGCAGGGACAGGGAATTATCTGGAAACACCATATATTTT. Its translation is CASRDRELSGNTIYF. The chain is built from TRBV27 and TRBJ1-3; 8 nucleotides match TRBD1. The germline V gene encodes CDR1 MNHEY and CDR2 SMNVEV (reference sequence). The CDR3 is 15 residues long. V lost 6 bases and J lost 1; bases outside the gene matches: 5.

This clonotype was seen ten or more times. The CDR3 nucleotides are TGTGCCAGCAGCTTGACCTATGGCTACACCTTC. Its protein is CASSLTYGYTF. This rearrangement joins TRBV7-2 to TRBJ1-2; no clear D gene. Germline loops: CDR1 SGHTA, CDR2 FQGNSA. Trimming took off 3 bases at V and 4 bases at J, with 3 bases between the two ends. CDR3 size: 11 residues. The complete variable domain, with remaining parts taken from reference TRBV7-2 and TRBJ1-2, reads GAGVSQSPSNKVTEKGKDVELRCDPISGHTALYWYRQSLGQGLEFLIYFQGNSAPDKSGLPSDRFSAERTGGSVSTLTIQRTQQEDSAVYLCASSLTYGYTFGSGTRLTVV.

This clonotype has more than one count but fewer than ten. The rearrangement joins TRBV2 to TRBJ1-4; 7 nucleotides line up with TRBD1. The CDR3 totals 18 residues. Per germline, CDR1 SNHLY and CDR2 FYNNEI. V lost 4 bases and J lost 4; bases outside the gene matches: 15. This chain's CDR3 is CASSGDVPWDRLNEKLFF. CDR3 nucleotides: TGTGCCAGCAGTGGAGACGTACCCTGGGACAGACTTAATGAAAAACTGTTTTTT.

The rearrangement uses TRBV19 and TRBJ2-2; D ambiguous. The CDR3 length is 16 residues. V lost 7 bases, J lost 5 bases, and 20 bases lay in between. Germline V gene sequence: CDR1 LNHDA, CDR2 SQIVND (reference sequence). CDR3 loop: CASIKDPRWGTGELFF. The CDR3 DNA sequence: TGTGCCAGTATAAAGGACCCGAGGTGGGGAACCGGGGAGCTGTTTTTT.

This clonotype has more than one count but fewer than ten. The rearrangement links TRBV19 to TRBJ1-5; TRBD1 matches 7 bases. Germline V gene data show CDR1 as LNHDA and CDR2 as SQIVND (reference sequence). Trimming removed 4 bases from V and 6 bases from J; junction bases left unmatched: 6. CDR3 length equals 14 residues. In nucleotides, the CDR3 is TGTGCCAGTAGTACGACAGGGAACTCTCAGCCCCAGCATTTT. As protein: CASSTTGNSQPQHF.

The DNA of the CDR3 is TGCAGTGCTAGAGATTTTGAGGCAGGCAACCGTTATGGCTACACCTTC. It translates to CSARDFEAGNRYGYTF. The chain uses TRBV20-1 and TRBJ1-2; the D is unclear. This CDR3 has 16 amino acids. V gave up 0 bases and J gave up 5 bases, with 19 bases separating them. Germline V gives CDR1 DFQATT, CDR2 SNEGSKA (reference sequence).

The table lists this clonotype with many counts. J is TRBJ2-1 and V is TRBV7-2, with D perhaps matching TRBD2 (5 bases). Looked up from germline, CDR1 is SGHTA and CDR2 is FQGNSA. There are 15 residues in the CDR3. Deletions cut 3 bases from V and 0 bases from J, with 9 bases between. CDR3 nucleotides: TGTGCCAGCAGCTTCACTAGGGCCTCCTACAATGAGCAGTTCTTC. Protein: CASSFTRASYNEQFF. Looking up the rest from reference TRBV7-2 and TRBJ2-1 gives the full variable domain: GAGVSQSPSNKVTEKGKDVELRCDPISGHTALYWYRQSLGQGLEFLIYFQGNSAPDKSGLPSDRFSAERTGGSVSTLTIQRTQQEDSAVYLCASSFTRASYNEQFFGPGTRLTVL.

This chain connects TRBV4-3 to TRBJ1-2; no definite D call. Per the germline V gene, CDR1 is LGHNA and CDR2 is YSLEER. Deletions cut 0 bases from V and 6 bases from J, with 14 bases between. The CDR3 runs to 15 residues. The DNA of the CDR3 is TGCGCCAGCAGCCAAGATCGAGTGGGTTACGATGGCTACACCTTC. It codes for CASSQDRVGYDGYTF.

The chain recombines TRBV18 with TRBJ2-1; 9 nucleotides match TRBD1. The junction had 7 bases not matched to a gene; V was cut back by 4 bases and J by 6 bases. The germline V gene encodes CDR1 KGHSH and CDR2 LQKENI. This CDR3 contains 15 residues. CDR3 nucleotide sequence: TGTGCCAGCTCACGGGTCCAGGACAGGGGCAATGAGCAGTTCTTC. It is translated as CASSRVQDRGNEQFF.

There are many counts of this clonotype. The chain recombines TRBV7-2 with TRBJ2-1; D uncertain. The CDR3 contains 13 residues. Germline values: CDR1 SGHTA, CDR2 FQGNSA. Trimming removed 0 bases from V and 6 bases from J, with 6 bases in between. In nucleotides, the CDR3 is TGTGCCAGCAGCTTAGCGCTCGCCAATGAGCAGTTCTTC. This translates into CASSLALANEQFF.

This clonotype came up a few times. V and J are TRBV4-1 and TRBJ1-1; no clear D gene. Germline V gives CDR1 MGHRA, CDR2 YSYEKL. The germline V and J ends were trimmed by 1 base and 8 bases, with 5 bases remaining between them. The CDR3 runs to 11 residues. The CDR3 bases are TGCGCCAGCAGCCAAGCGGCAGAAGCTTTCTTT. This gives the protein CASSQAAEAFF.

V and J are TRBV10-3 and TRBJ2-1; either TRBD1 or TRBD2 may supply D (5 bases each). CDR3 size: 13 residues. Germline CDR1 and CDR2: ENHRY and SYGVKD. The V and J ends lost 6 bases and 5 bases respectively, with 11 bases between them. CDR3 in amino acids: CAIRDGDDNEQFF. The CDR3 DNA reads TGTGCCATCAGGGACGGGGACGACAATGAGCAGTTCTTC.

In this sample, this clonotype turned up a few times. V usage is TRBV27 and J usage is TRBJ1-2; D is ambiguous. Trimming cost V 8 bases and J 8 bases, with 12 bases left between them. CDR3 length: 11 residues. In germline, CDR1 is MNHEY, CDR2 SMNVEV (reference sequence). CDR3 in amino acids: CASFSGKGYTF. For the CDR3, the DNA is TGTGCCAGCTTTTCTGGGAAAGGCTACACCTTC.

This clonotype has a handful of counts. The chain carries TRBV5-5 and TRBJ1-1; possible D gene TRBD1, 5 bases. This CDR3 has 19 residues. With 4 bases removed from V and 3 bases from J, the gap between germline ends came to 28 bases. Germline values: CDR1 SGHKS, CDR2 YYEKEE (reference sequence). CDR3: CASSAVLFVRSREDTEAFF. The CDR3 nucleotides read TGTGCCAGCAGCGCCGTGTTATTTGTTCGTTCCAGGGAAGACACTGAAGCTTTCTTT.

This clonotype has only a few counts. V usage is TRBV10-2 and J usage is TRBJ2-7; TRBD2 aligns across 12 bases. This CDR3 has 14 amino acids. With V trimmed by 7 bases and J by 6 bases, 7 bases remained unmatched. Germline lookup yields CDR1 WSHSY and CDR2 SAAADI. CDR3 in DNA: TGCGCCAGCAACCCTCGGACTAGCGGGGCCGAGCAGTACTTC. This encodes CASNPRTSGAEQYF.

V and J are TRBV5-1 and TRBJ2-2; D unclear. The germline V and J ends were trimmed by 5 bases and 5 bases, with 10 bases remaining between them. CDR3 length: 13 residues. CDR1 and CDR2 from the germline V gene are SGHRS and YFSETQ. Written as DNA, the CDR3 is TGCGCCAGCAGTTTTAGAGCTACCGGGGAGCTGTTTTTT. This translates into CASSFRATGELFF. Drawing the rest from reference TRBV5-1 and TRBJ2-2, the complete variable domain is KAGVTQTPRYLIKTRGQQVTLSCSPISGHRSVSWYQQTPGQGLQFLFEYFSETQRNKGNFPGRFSGRQFSNSRSEMNVSTLELGDSALYLCASSFRATGELFFGEGSRLTVL.

CDR3 sequence: CASSYPAGQLYNEQFF. The CDR3 nucleotides are TGTGCCAGCAGTTACCCAGCAGGCCAACTTTACAATGAGCAGTTCTTC. The chain is built from TRBV6-2 or TRBV6-3 and TRBJ2-1; D unresolved. Deletions cut 2 bases from V and 4 bases from J, with 15 bases between. CDR3 length equals 16 residues. The V gene's germline CDR1 is MNHEY and CDR2 SVGEGT.

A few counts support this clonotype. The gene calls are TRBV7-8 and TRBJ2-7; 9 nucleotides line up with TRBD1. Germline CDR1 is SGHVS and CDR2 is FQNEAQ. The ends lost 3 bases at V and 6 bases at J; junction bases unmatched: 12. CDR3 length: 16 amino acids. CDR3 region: CASSFQDRGLGSEQYV. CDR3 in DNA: TGTGCCAGCAGCTTTCAGGACAGGGGACTTGGGTCCGAGCAGTACGTC.

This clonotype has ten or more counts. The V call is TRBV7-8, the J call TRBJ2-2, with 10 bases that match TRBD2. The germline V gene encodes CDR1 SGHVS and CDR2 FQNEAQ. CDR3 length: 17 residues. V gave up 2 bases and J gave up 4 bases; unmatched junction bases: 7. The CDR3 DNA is TGTGCCAGCAGCTTACCAGCGGGGGGGCCGCCCACCGGGGAGCTGTTTTTT. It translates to CASSLPAGGPPTGELFF. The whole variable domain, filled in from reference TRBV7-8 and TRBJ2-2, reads GAGVSQSPRYKVAKRGQDVALRCDPISGHVSLFWYQQALGQGPEFLTYFQNEAQLDKSGLPSDRFFAERPEGSVSTLKIQRTQQEDSAVYLCASSLPAGGPPTGELFFGEGSRLTVL.

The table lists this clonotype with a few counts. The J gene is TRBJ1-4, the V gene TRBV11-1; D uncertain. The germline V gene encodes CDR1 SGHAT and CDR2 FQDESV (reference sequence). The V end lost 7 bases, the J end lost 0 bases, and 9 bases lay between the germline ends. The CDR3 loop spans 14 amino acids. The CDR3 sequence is CASTPFATNEKLFF. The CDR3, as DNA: TGTGCCAGCACCCCGTTTGCAACTAATGAAAAACTGTTTTTT. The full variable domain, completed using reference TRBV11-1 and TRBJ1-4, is EAEVAQSPRYKITEKSQAVAFWCDPISGHATLYWYRQILGQGPELLVQFQDESVVDDSQLPKDRFSAERLKGVDSTLKIQPAELGDSAMYLCASTPFATNEKLFFGSGTQLSVL.

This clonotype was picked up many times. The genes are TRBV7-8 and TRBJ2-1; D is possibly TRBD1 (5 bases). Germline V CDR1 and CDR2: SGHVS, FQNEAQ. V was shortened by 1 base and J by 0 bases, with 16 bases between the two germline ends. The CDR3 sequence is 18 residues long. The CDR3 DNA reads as TGTGCCAGCAGCTTAGTAGGTGCAGGGCTCAGCTCCTACAATGAGCAGTTCTTC. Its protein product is CASSLVGAGLSSYNEQFF.

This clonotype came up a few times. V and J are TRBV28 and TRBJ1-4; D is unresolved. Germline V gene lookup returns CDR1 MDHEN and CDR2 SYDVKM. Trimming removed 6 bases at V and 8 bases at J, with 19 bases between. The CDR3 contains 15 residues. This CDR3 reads CASRSLRSIREKLFF. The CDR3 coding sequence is TGTGCCAGCAGGTCCCTTCGTAGTATAAGGGAAAAACTGTTTTTT.

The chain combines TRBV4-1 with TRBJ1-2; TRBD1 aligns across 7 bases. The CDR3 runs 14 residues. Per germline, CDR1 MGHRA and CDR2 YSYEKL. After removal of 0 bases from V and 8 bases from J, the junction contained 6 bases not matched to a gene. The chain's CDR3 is CASSQDVDREGYTF. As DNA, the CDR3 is TGCGCCAGCAGCCAAGATGTAGACAGGGAGGGCTACACCTTC.

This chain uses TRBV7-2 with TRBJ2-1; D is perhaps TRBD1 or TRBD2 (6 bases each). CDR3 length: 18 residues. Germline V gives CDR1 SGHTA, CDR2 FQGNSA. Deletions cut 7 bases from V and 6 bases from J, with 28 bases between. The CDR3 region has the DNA TGTGCCAGCACCCCGAGGGGATGGGGGGCCAACGACGGCAATGAGCAGTTCTTC. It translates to CASTPRGWGANDGNEQFF. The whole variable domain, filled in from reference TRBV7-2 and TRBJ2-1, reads GAGVSQSPSNKVTEKGKDVELRCDPISGHTALYWYRQSLGQGLEFLIYFQGNSAPDKSGLPSDRFSAERTGGSVSTLTIQRTQQEDSAVYLCASTPRGWGANDGNEQFFGPGTRLTVL.

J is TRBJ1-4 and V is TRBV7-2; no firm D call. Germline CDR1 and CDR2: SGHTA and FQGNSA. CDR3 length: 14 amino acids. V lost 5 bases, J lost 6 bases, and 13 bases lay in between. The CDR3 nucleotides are TGTGCCAGCAGCCCGGTGGGAAGGGATGAAAAACTGTTTTTT. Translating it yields CASSPVGRDEKLFF. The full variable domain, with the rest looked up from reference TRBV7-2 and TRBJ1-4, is GAGVSQSPSNKVTEKGKDVELRCDPISGHTALYWYRQSLGQGLEFLIYFQGNSAPDKSGLPSDRFSAERTGGSVSTLTIQRTQQEDSAVYLCASSPVGRDEKLFFGSGTQLSVL.